Detailed here is one T cell receptor (beta chain). The antigen remains unidentified. The CDR3 is 15 residues long. Trimming removed 4 bases from V and 1 base from J; junction bases left unmatched: 4. Germline V gene sequence: CDR1 MNHEY, CDR2 SMNVEV (reference sequence). Each donor's blood draw was ten milliliters of peripheral blood. These data come from a study of blood T cells in healthy people across ages. Study-wide points: Higher diversity and more naive CD4+ cells were features of long-lived donors, compared to aged donors. Strong correlation linked observed beta diversity and percent naive T cells.

A second roughly 7 to 12 cycle PCR used barcoded and J-beta primers. CDR3-containing paired-end reads numbered at least 2.5 million in each sample. TCRdb re-analysed the 5' RACE reads in MiXCR, keeping a single row per CDR3 protein. The repertoire holds just over 800,000 distinct CDR3 sequences, with approximately 67% as singletons. This TCR was recovered from a man between 25 and 39 years old in good health. The rearrangement joins TRBV27 to TRBJ2-3; 8 nucleotides match TRBD1. What was sequenced was blood. The CDR3 nucleotides read TGTGCCAGCAGTTCACCGGGACAGGGCACAGATACGCAGTATTTT. The encoded protein is CASSSPGQGTDTQYF.